This TCR beta chain was retrieved from a study of blood T cell repertoires in COVID-19. Study-wide background: Acute and convalescent COVID-19 specimens originated in the United States, Italy and Spain. From T cells, B-cell-depleted T cells, or PBMCs came the material, which was cDNA or gDNA.

Patients from Seattle were sampled longitudinally, starting during active infection. V lost 5 bases to trimming and J lost 3 bases; unmatched junction nucleotides: 5. Germline V CDR1 and CDR2: SGHVS, FQNEAQ. The CDR3 is 14 residues long. In the original analysis: Counts of nucleated cells, estimated from reference gene primer amplification, were obtained. Generated by immunoSEQ multiplex PCR, the TCRdb table keeps only in-frame clones and is missing some. The DNA gave D and trimming, while V, J and clone size come from that table. The sample lists 200,000 to 250,000 clones; 85% were seen once. The sample taken for sequencing was peripheral blood. The origin of this receptor is a woman between 65 and 79 years old with COVID-19, enrolled during active disease. The rearrangement uses TRBV7-8 and TRBJ2-7, with TRBD1 identical over 9 bases. CDR3 amino acids: CASSLPGQGYEQYF. Here the CDR3 DNA reads TGTGCCAGCAGCCTTCCGGGACAGGGCTACGAGCAGTACTTC.